This TCR beta chain was recorded in a study of response to subunit inactivated influenza vaccine. In TCRdb, the RT-PCR reads were re-called with MiXCR into one record per CDR3 protein. The data show roughly 700,000 distinct CDR3 sequences, around 16% seen once. The CDR3 length is 15 residues. V lost 1 base and J lost 0, with 8 bases in between. Germline-derived CDR1 and CDR2 are MGHRA and YSYEKL. About this clonotype: Its target is unknown.

The study's findings and limits: The authors offered the suggestion that each seasonal influenza vaccination recruits few new T cells.

The clonotype originates from a man in his fifties who received an inactivated influenza vaccine. The sequences come from PBMCs from blood, collected roughly 13 days after vaccination. The genes are TRBV4-1 and TRBJ2-3; D is unresolved. CDR3 protein: CASSQVVRSTDTQYF. The CDR3 coding sequence is TGCGCCAGCAGCCAAGTGGTTCGTAGCACAGATACGCAGTATTTT.